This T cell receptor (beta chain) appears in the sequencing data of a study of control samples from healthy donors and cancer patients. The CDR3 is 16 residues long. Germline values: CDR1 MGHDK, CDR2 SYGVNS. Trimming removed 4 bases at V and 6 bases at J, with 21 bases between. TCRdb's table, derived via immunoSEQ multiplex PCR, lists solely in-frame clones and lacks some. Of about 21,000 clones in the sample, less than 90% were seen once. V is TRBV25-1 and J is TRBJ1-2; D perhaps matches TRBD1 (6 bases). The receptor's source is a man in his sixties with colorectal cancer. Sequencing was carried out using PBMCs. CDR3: CASSGLWGREENGYTF. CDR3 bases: TGTGCCAGCAGTGGTTTATGGGGGCGCGAGGAAAATGGCTACACCTTC.